The clone carrying this T cell receptor (beta chain) showed up just a few times. Its specificity is unknown. This sample stems from a study of identical twins. Findings and caveats of the study: In monozygotic twins, models underestimated the sharing of out-of-frame TCR alpha. With abundant cord blood beta clonotypes, insertions were fewer; memory repertoires showed no such pattern.

cDNA carried unique molecular identifiers, and a universal primer site was added by template switching. TCRdb reprocessed the 5' RACE reads with MiXCR, giving one entry per CDR3 protein. The profile shows 450,000 or so distinct CDR3 sequences, over 12% of them singletons. V was cut by 8 bases and J by 1 base, with 8 bases left in between. This CDR3 has 13 amino acids. Germline V gene sequence: CDR1 ENHRY, CDR2 SYGVKD. These data were also reused for a study on yellow fever vaccine responses in identical twins.

The clonotype was recovered from a woman younger than 35 in good health. The chain uses TRBV10-3 and TRBJ2-2; D ambiguous. The specimen was CD4+ T cells sorted from blood. CDR3 in amino acids: CAIAQRNTGELFF. The DNA of the CDR3 is TGTGCCATCGCCCAGAGGAACACCGGGGAGCTGTTTTTT.